Following are 10 T cell receptor beta chains from one sample sequenced in a study of human T cells and chemical hapten exposure. MiXCR, run by TCRdb on the RACE reads, gives a single entry per CDR3 protein. This sample has tens of thousands of distinct CDR3 sequences; about 9.4% occur once, and the top ten carry 3.3%. Time point meaning: patch test 1, 2 weeks after DPC sensitization. The treatment is: therapeutic diphenylcyclopropenone sensitization with weekly scalp DPC. This specimen consisted of whole blood, obtained in connection with sensitization to the hapten diphenylcyclopropenone (DPC). Receptors originate from a woman in her thirties or forties with alopecia areata. Some clones in this sample may be carry-over from other donors' samples.

This clonotype was detected many times. This chain uses TRBV10-3 with TRBJ2-5; D gene uncertain. Trimming pared 11 bases from V and 5 bases from J, leaving 21 bases between. The CDR3 length is 14 residues. Germline V gene data show CDR1 as ENHRY and CDR2 as SYGVKD. The CDR3 is CASSESWGSETQYF. The CDR3, as DNA: TGTGCCTCGTCGGAGTCTTGGGGAAGTGAGACCCAGTACTTC.

At least ten counts were recorded for this clonotype. This chain uses TRBV11-3 with TRBJ2-5; 11 bases map to TRBD1. J was trimmed by 4 bases and V by 5 bases; bases with no gene match: 3. CDR1 SGHNT and CDR2 YENEEA come from the germline V gene. This CDR3 contains 14 residues. The CDR3 nucleotides read TGTGCCAGCAGCCCGGGGACAGGGGGAGAGACCCAGTACTTC. This codes for CASSPGTGGETQYF.

The chain joins TRBV7-9 to TRBJ2-5, with D hard to call. From germline, CDR1 is SEHNR and CDR2 FQNEAQ (reference sequence). The ends were cut back, 2 bases at V and 1 base at J, with 11 bases in the middle. The length of the CDR3 is 15 residues. The CDR3 DNA follows: TGTGCCAGCAGCTTAAATTCCCTAACCCAAGAGACCCAGTACTTC. The encoded protein is CASSLNSLTQETQYF.

This clonotype was observed at least ten times. The rearrangement uses TRBV4-1 and TRBJ1-2, with D tentatively TRBD1 (5 bases). The CDR3 totals 16 residues. Germline loops: CDR1 MGHRA, CDR2 YSYEKL. Between the trimmed V and J ends, which lost 1 base and 6 bases, there was a span of 18 bases. CDR3 protein: CASSQVGTPSGNGYTF. In DNA form, the CDR3 reads TGCGCCAGCAGCCAAGTCGGGACTCCCTCGGGAAATGGCTACACCTTC.

At least ten counts were recorded for this clonotype. The chain uses TRBV6-5 and TRBJ2-7; D unclear. Germline V gives CDR1 MNHEY, CDR2 SVGAGI. The CDR3 totals 15 residues. V shed 0 bases and J shed 4 bases, with 13 bases lying between them. For the CDR3, the DNA is TGTGCCAGCAGTTACTCGAGGTTCCAGCCTTACGAGCAGTACTTC. Residues: CASSYSRFQPYEQYF.

This clonotype was recorded many times. The CDR3 is CASTLWGQGTEAFF. The DNA of the CDR3 is TGTGCCAGCACCCTTTGGGGGCAGGGTACTGAAGCTTTCTTT. The chain couples TRBV6-2 or TRBV6-3 to TRBJ1-1; D might be TRBD1 (6 bases). Germline V CDR1 and CDR2: MNHEY, SVGEGT. V gave up 7 bases and J gave up 5 bases, with 17 bases separating them. The CDR3 is 14 amino acids.

This clonotype was observed many times. This chain links TRBV29-1 with TRBJ2-1, with no clear D. CDR1 is SQVTM, CDR2 ANQGSEA, per germline. The ends were cut back, 4 bases at V and 0 bases at J, with 4 bases in the middle. The CDR3 sequence is 12 residues long. In nucleotides, the CDR3 is TGCAGCGTTGGAAACTCCTACAATGAGCAGTTCTTC. This sequence encodes CSVGNSYNEQFF.

This clonotype was seen repeatedly, ten times or more. In nucleotides, the CDR3 is TGTGCCAGCATGACCTATTCTTGGGGAACTGAAGCTTTCTTT. It specifies CASMTYSWGTEAFF. The rearrangement links TRBV2 to TRBJ1-1; D is uncertain. The CDR3 spans 14 residues. V lost 7 bases, J lost 5 bases, and 17 bases lay in between. Germline loops: CDR1 SNHLY, CDR2 FYNNEI.

This clonotype was observed at least ten times. CDR3 coding DNA: TGTGCCAGCAGCCCACAGGGGCTCAATGAAAAACTGTTTTTT. Translation gives CASSPQGLNEKLFF. The V and J genes are TRBV7-2 and TRBJ1-4, with 7 bases identical to TRBD1. V shed 5 bases and J 5 bases; nucleotides not matched to a gene: 5. CDR3 length equals 14 residues. Germline lookup yields CDR1 SGHTA and CDR2 FQGNSA. Together with reference TRBV7-2 and TRBJ1-4, the CDR3 gives the full variable domain: GAGVSQSPSNKVTEKGKDVELRCDPISGHTALYWYRQSLGQGLEFLIYFQGNSAPDKSGLPSDRFSAERTGGSVSTLTIQRTQQEDSAVYLCASSPQGLNEKLFFGSGTQLSVL.

This clonotype showed up just a few times. V usage is TRBV18 and J usage is TRBJ2-7; 10 bases fit TRBD2. The length of the CDR3 is 15 residues. In germline, CDR1 is KGHSH, CDR2 LQKENI. Germline trimming cut 3 bases from V and 2 bases from J; bases unmatched to any gene: 4. The CDR3 nucleotides are TGTGCCAGCTCACCTTCGAGCGGGGGGGCCTACGAGCAGTACTTC. It encodes CASSPSSGGAYEQYF.